This T cell receptor (beta chain) comes out of a study of blood T cell repertoires in COVID-19. Looking at the study overall: In each case, the material was cDNA or gDNA derived from T cells, B-cell-depleted T cells, or PBMCs.

In the source study's methods: The authors estimated nucleated cell counts from reference gene primer amplification. The assay was immunoSEQ multiplex PCR, and TCRdb's table has in-frame clones only and misses some. Clonal size and the V and J genes are those of that table, whereas D and trimming came from the DNA. The sample has some 450,000 clones; 70% to 90% are singletons. Germline CDR1 is SSHAT and CDR2 is FNYEAQ (reference sequence). V was clipped by 0 bases and J by 5 bases, with 11 bases between them. CDR3 length equals 15 residues. This clone showed up just once. V gene TRBV7-7 combines with J gene TRBJ2-1, with TRBD2 as a possible D gene (5 bases). This TCR came from a man between 18 and 35 years old with COVID-19, enrolled during active disease. Sequencing was done on a sample of peripheral blood. The CDR3 nucleotides are TGTGCCAGCAGCTTAGCTGCGGGTGCCAACAATGAGCAGTTCTTC. Translation gives CASSLAAGANNEQFF.